The clone carrying this T cell receptor (beta chain) was observed a single time. The target antigen is unknown. Healthy donors of bone marrow made up the group. This specimen belongs to a study of cytomegalovirus exposure and HLA in healthy donors. Study overall: One earlier analysis, a look at approximately 190 million T cells, found approximately 120 million unique TCR beta sequences. Whole-study results and caveats: The Asian-associated ancestry cluster reportedly had fewer N-insertions than the approximately 670-donor mean in a later analysis.

The PCR ran on 60 Vbeta and 13 Jbeta primers. Sequencing was performed with immunoSEQ multiplex PCR; in TCRdb, only in-frame clones are kept and a portion is missing. The sample shows more than 95,000 clones, 60% to 85% of them seen only once. CDR1 is SGDLS, CDR2 YYNGEE, per germline. The CDR3 contains 15 residues. The V gene end was trimmed by 4 bases and the J gene end by 7 bases; junction bases not matched to a gene: 6. The sequencing sample was made of PBMCs. This TCR was recovered from a female donor in good health and CMV-seronegative. The chain is built from TRBV9 and TRBJ2-2; 11 bases agree with TRBD2. As DNA, the CDR3 is TGTGCCAGCAGCCCCCAACTAGCGGGGGTCGGGGAGCTGTTTTTT. It yields the protein CASSPQLAGVGELFF.